The sequence of this T cell receptor (beta chain) was determined in a study of shared clonotypes between healthy human individuals. On this clone itself: Other DNA sequences in the same sample also yield this CDR3.

Profiled with immunoSEQ multiplex PCR; TCRdb holds only in-frame clones, not every one. The sample has some 1,600,000 clones, 98% seen once. The TCR sequence derives from a man under 40 in good health. The sequenced material came from naive CD4+ T cells sorted from blood. Regarding subset: CD45RA+ positively selected.

The CDR3 DNA is TGTGCCAGCAGCTTATTCGAGACCCAGTACTTC. Residues: CASSLFETQYF. This sequence joins TRBV7-2 and TRBJ2-5; D unclear. The CDR3 runs to 11 residues. Trimming removed 2 bases at V and 5 bases at J, with 3 bases between. Germline CDR1 SGHTA, CDR2 FQGNSA.